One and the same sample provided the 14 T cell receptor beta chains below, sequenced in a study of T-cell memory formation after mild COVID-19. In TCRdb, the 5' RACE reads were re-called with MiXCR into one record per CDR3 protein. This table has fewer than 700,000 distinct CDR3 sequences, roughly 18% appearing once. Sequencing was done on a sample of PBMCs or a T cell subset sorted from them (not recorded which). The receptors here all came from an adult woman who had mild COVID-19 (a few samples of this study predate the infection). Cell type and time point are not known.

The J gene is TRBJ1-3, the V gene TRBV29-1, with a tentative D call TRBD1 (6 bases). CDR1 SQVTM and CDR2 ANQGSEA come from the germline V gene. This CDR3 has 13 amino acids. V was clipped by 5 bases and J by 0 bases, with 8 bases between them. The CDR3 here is CSVIQGSGNTIYF. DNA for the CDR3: TGCAGCGTTATACAGGGCTCTGGAAACACCATATATTTT.

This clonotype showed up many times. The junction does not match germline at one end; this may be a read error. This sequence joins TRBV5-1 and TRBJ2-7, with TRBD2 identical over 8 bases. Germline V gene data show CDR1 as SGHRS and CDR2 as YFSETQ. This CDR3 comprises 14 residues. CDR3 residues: CASSLAGRTYEQYF. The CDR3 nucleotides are TGTGCCAGCAGCTTAGCGGGAAGGACCTACGAGCAGTACTTC.

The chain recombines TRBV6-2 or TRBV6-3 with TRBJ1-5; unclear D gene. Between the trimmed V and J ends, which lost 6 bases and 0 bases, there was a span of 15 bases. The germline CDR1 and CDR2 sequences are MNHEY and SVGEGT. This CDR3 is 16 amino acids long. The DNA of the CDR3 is TGTGCCAGCAGCCCCTCCAGGCCACTTAGCAATCAGCCCCAGCATTTT. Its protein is CASSPSRPLSNQPQHF.

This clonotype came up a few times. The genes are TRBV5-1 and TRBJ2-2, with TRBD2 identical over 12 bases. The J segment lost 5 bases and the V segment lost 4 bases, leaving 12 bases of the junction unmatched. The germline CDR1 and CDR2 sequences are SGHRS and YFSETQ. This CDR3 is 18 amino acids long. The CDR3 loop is CASSDALAGGPWTGELFF. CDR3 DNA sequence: TGCGCCAGCAGCGATGCCCTAGCGGGAGGGCCGTGGACCGGGGAGCTGTTTTTT.

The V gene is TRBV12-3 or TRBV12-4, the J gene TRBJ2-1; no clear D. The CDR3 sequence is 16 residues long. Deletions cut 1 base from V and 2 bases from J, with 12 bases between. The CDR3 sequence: CASSLGVILPYNEQFF. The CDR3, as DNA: TGTGCCAGCAGTTTAGGAGTAATTTTGCCCTACAATGAGCAGTTCTTC.

CDR3 amino acids: CASSLAPAGSFEQYF. CDR3 nucleotides: TGTGCCAGCAGCTTAGCCCCAGCGGGGAGCTTCGAGCAGTACTTC. The V and J genes are TRBV7-2 and TRBJ2-7, with 7 bases identical to TRBD2. The CDR3 totals 15 residues. With 0 bases clipped from V and 6 bases from J, the junction kept 8 bases outside the gene matches. The germline CDR1 and CDR2 sequences are SGHTA and FQGNSA. Complete variable domain (other parts from reference TRBV7-2 and TRBJ2-7): GAGVSQSPSNKVTEKGKDVELRCDPISGHTALYWYRQSLGQGLEFLIYFQGNSAPDKSGLPSDRFSAERTGGSVSTLTIQRTQQEDSAVYLCASSLAPAGSFEQYFGPGTRLTVT.

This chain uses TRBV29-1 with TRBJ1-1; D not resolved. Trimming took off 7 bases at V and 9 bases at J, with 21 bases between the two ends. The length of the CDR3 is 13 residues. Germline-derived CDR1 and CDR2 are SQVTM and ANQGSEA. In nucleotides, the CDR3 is TGCAGCGCGTTGGCCCCAGCCCAATCGAAAGCTTTCTTT. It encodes CSALAPAQSKAFF. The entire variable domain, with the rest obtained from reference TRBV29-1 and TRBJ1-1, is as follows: SAVISQKPSRDICQRGTSLTIQCQVDSQVTMMFWYRQQPGQSLTLIATANQGSEATYESGFVIDKFPISRPNLTFSTLTVSNMSPEDSSIYLCSALAPAQSKAFFGQGTRLTVV.

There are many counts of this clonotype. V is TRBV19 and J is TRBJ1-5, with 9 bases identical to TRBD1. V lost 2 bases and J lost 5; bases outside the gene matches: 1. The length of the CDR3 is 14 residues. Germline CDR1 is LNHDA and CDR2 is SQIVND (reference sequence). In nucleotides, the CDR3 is TGTGCCAGTAGTATATGGACAGGGGATCAGCCCCAGCATTTT. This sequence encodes CASSIWTGDQPQHF. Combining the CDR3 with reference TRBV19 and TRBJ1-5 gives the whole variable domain DGGITQSPKYLFRKEGQNVTLSCEQNLNHDAMYWYRQDPGQGLRLIYYSQIVNDFQKGDIAEGYSVSREKKESFPLTVTSAQKNPTAFYLCASSIWTGDQPQHFGDGTRLSIL.

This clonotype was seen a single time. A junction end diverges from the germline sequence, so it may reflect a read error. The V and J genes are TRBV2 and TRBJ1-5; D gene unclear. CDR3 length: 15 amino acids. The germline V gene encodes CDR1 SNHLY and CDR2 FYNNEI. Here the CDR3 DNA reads TGTGCCAGCAGTGAAAGCCCGGACGGCAATCAGCCCAAGCATTTT. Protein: CASSESPDGNQPKHF.

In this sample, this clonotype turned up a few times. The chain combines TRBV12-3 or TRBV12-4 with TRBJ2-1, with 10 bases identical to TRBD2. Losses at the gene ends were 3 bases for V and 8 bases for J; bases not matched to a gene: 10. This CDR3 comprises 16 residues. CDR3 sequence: CASSLRAGGPRDEQFF. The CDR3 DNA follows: TGTGCCAGCAGTTTGAGAGCGGGGGGGCCGAGGGATGAGCAGTTCTTC.

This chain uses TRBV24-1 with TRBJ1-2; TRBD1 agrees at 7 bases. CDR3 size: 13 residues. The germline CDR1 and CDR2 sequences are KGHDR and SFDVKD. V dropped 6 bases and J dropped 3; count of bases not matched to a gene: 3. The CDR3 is CATSSGQDYGYTF. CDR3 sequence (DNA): TGTGCCACCAGTTCAGGACAGGACTATGGCTACACCTTC.

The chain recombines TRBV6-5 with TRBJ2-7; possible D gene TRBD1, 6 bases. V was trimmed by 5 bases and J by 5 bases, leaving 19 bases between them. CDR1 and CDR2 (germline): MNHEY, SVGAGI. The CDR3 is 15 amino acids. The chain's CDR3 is CASSPRPGEKDEQYF. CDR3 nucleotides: TGTGCCAGCAGTCCCCGGCCAGGGGAGAAGGACGAGCAGTACTTC.

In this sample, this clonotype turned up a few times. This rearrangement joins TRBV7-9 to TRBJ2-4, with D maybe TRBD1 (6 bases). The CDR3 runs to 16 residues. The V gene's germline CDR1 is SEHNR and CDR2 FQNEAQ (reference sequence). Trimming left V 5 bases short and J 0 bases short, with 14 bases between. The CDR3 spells CASSPRGEVAKNIQYF. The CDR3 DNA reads TGTGCCAGCAGCCCCAGGGGAGAGGTAGCCAAAAACATTCAGTACTTC.

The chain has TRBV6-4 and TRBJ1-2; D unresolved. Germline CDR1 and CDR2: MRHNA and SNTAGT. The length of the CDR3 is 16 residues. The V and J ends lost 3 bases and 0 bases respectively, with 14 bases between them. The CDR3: CASSDTIAIANYGYTF. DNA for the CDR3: TGTGCCAGCAGTGATACTATCGCTATCGCTAACTATGGCTACACCTTC.